The sequence of this T cell receptor beta chain was determined in a study of molecular identifiers for immune sequencing clone quantification. Study-wide results and caveats: The sizes of highly expanded clones could be underestimated when identical TCR molecules share a barcode. Effector cells kept over 98% of their molecules in clones above 20 RNA copies, while naive cells kept under 1% there.

Listed TCR primers, together with previously described methods, were used for the bulk TCR libraries. In TCRdb, the PCR reads were re-called with MiXCR into one record per CDR3 protein. Of more than 550,000 distinct CDR3 sequences listed, about 25% were seen once; the top ten hold 0.6% to 0.9%. As CD8+CD4-CCR7+CD45RA+ cells, naive CD8 T cells were sorted. Trimming removed 5 bases from V and 0 bases from J, with 4 bases in between. The CDR3 is 12 amino acids. Germline lookup yields CDR1 SQVTM and CDR2 ANQGSEA. This clonotype has ten or more counts. Its specificity is unknown. The sequenced sample was naive CD8+ T cells from blood, with Jurkat cell RNA spiked in. Documented subset: FACS-sorted CD8+CD4-CCR7+CD45RA+ naive T cells. The chain combines TRBV29-1 with TRBJ2-2, with D uncertain. The receptor's source is a human donor in good health. Some libraries in this study had Jurkat cell RNA spiked in. The CDR3 spells CSVRSNTGELFF. The CDR3 DNA follows: TGCAGCGTTCGTTCGAACACCGGGGAGCTGTTTTTT.